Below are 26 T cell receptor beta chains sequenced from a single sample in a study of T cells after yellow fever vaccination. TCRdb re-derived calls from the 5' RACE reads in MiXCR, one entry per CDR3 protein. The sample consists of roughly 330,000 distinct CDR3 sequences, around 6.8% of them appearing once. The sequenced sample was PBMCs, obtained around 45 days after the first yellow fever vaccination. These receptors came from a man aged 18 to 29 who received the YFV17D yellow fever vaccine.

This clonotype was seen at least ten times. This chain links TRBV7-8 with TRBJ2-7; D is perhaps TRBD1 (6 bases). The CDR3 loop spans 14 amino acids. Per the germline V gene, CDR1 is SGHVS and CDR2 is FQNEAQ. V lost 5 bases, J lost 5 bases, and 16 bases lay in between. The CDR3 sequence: CASSQDSLKDEQYF. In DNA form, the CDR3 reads TGTGCCAGCAGCCAGGACAGCCTAAAAGACGAGCAGTACTTC. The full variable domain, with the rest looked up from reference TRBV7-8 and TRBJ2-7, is GAGVSQSPRYKVAKRGQDVALRCDPISGHVSLFWYQQALGQGPEFLTYFQNEAQLDKSGLPSDRFFAERPEGSVSTLKIQRTQQEDSAVYLCASSQDSLKDEQYFGPGTRLTVT.

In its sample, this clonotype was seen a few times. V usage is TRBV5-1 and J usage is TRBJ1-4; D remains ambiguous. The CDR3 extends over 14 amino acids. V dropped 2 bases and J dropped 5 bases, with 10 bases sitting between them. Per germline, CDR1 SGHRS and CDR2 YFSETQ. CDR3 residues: CASSLLRPNEKLFF. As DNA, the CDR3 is TGCGCCAGCAGCTTACTCAGGCCCAATGAAAAACTGTTTTTT.

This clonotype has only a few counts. DNA of the CDR3: TGTGCCAGCAGCCCTTTTTTGGGGGGGAAAGTTAAAGATACGCAGTATTTT. It specifies CASSPFLGGKVKDTQYF. The V gene is TRBV6-1, the J gene TRBJ2-3, with TRBD2 identical over 7 bases. Trimming cost V 6 bases and J 5 bases; bases outside gene matches: 17. The CDR3 totals 17 residues. CDR1 MNHNS and CDR2 SASEGT come from the germline V gene.

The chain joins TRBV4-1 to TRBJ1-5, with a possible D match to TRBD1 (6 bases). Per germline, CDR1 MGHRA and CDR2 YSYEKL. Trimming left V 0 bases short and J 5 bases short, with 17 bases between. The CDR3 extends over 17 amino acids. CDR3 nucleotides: TGCGCCAGCAGCCAAGATCCGAGGGGGGGCAGGTATCAGCCCCAGCATTTT. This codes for CASSQDPRGGRYQPQHF.

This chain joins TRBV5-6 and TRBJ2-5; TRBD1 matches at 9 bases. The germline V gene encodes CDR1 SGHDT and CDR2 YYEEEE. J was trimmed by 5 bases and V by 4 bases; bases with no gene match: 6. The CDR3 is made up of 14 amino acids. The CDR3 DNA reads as TGTGCCAGCAGCACAGACAGGGGGTGGGAGACCCAGTACTTC. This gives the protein CASSTDRGWETQYF.

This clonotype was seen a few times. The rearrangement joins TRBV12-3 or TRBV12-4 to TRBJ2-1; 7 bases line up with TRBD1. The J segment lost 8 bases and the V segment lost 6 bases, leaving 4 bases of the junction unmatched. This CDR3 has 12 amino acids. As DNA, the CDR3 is TGTGCCAGCAGACCACAGGGGTATGAGCAGTTCTTC. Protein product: CASRPQGYEQFF.

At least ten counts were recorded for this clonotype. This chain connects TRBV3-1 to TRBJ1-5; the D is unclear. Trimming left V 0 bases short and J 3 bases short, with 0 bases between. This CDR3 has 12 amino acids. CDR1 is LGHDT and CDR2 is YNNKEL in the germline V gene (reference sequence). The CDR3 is CASSQDNQPQHF. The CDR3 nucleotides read TGTGCCAGCAGCCAAGACAATCAGCCCCAGCATTTT. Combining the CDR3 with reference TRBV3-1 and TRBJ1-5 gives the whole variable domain DTAVSQTPKYLVTQMGNDKSIKCEQNLGHDTMYWYKQDSKKFLKIMFSYNNKELIINETVPNRFSPKSPDKAHLNLHINSLELGDSAVYFCASSQDNQPQHFGDGTRLSIL.

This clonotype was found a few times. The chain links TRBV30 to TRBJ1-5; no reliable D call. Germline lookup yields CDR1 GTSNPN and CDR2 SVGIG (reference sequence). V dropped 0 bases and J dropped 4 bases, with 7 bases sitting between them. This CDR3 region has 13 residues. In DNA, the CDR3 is TGTGCCTGGAGTGTAGACGGGAATCAGCCCCAGCATTTT. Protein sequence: CAWSVDGNQPQHF.

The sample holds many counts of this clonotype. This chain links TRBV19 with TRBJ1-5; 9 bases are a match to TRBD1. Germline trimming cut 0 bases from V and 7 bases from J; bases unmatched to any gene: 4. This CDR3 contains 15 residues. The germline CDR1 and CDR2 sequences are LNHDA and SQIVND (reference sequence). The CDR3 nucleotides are TGTGCCAGTAGTATAGAATCGGGACAGGGCCAGCCCCAGCATTTT. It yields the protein CASSIESGQGQPQHF.

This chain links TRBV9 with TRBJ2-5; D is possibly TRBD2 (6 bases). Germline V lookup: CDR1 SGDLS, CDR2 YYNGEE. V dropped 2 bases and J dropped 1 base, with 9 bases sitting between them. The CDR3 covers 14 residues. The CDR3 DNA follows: TGTGCCAGCAGCGTTTGGGGACTCCAAGAGACCCAGTACTTC. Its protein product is CASSVWGLQETQYF.

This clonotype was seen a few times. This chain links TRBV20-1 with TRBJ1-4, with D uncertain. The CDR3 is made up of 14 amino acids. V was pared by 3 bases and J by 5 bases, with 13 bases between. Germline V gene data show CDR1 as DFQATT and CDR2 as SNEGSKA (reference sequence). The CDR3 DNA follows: TGCAGTGCTAGGGACCAATCAAGAAATGAAAAACTGTTTTTT. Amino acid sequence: CSARDQSRNEKLFF.

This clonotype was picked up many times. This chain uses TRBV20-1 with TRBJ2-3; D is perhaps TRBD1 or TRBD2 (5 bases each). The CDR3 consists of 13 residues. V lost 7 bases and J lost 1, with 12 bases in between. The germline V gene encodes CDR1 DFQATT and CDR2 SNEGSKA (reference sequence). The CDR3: CSVGGRGTDTQYF. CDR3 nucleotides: TGCAGTGTTGGGGGTAGGGGCACAGATACGCAGTATTTT.

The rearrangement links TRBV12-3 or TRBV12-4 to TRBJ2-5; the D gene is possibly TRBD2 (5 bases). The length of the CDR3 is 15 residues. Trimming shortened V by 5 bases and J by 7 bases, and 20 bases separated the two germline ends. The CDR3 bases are TGTGCCAGCAGTCGCGGTCTAGCTGGGCCTCGGACCCAGTACTTC. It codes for CASSRGLAGPRTQYF.

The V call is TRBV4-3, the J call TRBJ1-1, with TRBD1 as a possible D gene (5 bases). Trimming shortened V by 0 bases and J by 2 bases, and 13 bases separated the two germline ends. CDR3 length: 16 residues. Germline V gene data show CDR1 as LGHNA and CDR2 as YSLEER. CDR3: CASSQDVIGQNTEAFF. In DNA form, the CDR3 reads TGCGCCAGCAGCCAAGATGTAATAGGACAAAACACTGAAGCTTTCTTT.

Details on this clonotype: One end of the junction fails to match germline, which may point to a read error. The CDR3 reads CASTQTGTGDEQFF. In DNA, the CDR3 is TGTGCCAGCACCCAAACCGGGACAGGGGATGAGCAGTTCTTC. This sequence joins TRBV4-2 and TRBJ2-1; 10 bases match TRBD1. The CDR3 is 14 residues long. From germline, CDR1 is LGHNA and CDR2 YNFKEQ.

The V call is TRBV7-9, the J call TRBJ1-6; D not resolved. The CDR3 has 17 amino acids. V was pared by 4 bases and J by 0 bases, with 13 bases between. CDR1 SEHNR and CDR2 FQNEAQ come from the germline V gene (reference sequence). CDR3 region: CASSSERGISYNSPLHF. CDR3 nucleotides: TGTGCCAGCAGCTCGGAGCGAGGGATCTCCTATAATTCACCCCTCCACTTT. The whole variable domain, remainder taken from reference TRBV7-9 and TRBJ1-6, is DTGVSQNPRHKITKRGQNVTFRCDPISEHNRLYWYRQTLGQGPEFLTYFQNEAQLEKSRLLSDRFSAERPKGSFSTLEIQRTEQGDSAMYLCASSSERGISYNSPLHFGNGTRLTVT.

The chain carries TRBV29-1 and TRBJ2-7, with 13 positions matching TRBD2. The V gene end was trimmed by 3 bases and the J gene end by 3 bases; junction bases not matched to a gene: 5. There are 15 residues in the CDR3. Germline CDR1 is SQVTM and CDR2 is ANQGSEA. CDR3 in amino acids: CSVEGLAGPDYEQYF. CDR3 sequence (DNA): TGCAGCGTTGAGGGACTAGCGGGGCCCGACTACGAGCAGTACTTC.

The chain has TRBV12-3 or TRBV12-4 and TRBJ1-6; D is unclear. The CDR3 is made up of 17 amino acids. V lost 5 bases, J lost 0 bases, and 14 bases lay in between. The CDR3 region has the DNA TGTGCCAGCAGTCCCCCCGACGGGAGCTCCTATAATTCACCCCTCCACTTT. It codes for CASSPPDGSSYNSPLHF.

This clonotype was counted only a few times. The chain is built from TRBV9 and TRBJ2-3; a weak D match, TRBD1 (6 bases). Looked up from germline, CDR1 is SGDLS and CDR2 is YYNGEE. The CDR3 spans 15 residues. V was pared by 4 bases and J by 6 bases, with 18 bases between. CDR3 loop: CASSTGGLTGDTQYF. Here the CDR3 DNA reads TGTGCCAGCAGCACTGGGGGCCTCACCGGGGATACGCAGTATTTT.

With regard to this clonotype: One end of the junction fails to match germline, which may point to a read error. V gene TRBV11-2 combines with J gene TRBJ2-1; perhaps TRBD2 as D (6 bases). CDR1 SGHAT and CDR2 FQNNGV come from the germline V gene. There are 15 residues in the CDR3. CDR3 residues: CASGFLTGEYNEQFF. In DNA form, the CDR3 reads TGTGCCAGCGGCTTTCTAACGGGGGAATACAATGAGCAGTTCTTC.

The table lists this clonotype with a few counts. CDR3 region: CASSKLAGKRGFNGELFF. Here the CDR3 DNA reads TGTGCCAGCAGCAAATTAGCCGGGAAACGAGGTTTTAACGGGGAGCTGTTTTTT. The chain joins TRBV21-1 to TRBJ2-2; TRBD1 is taken as the D call from the table, unchecked against the DNA. TRBV21-1 is annotated as a pseudogene. CDR3 length: 18 residues.

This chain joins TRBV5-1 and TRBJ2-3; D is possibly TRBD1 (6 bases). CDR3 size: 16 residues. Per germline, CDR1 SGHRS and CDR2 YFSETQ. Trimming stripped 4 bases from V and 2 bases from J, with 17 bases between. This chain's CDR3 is CASSPLRDTITDTQYF. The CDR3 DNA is TGCGCCAGCAGCCCCCTCCGGGACACCATCACAGATACGCAGTATTTT.

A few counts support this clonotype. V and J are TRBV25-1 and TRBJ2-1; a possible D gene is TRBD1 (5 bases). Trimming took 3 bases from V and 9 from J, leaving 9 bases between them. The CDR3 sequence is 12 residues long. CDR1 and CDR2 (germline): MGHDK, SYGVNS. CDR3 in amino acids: CASSDRASEQFF. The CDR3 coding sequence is TGTGCCAGCAGTGACAGGGCTAGTGAGCAGTTCTTC.

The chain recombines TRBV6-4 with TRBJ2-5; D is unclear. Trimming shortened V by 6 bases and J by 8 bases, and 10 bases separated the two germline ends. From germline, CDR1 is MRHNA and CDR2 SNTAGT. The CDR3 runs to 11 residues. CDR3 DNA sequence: TGTGCCAGCAGCGGAACGTATACCCAGTACTTC. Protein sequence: CASSGTYTQYF.

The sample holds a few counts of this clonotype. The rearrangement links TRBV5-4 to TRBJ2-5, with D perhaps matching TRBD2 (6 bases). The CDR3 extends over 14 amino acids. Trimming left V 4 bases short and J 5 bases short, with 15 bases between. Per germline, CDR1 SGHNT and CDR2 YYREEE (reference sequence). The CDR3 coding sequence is TGTGCCAGCAGCGTCGATAGCGGCCTGGAGACCCAGTACTTC. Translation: CASSVDSGLETQYF.

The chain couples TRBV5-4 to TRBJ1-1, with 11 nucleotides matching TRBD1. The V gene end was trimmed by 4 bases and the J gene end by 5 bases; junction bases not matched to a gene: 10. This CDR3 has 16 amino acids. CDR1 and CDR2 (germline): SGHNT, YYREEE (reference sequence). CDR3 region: CASSRSGQGAGTEAFF. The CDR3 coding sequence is TGTGCCAGCAGCCGCTCCGGACAGGGGGCAGGGACTGAAGCTTTCTTT.